These 13 T cell receptor beta chains were all obtained from the same sample, sequenced in a study of control samples from healthy donors and cancer patients. Data came from immunoSEQ multiplex PCR; TCRdb stores just in-frame clones and leaves some out. Among about 120,000 clones listed, about 90% were seen once. Specimen: blood. Source of these receptors: a man between 18 and 35 years old in good health.

The chain has TRBV30 and TRBJ2-7; D unresolved. Germline V lookup: CDR1 GTSNPN, CDR2 SVGIG (reference sequence). With 0 bases removed from V and 6 bases from J, the gap between germline ends came to 9 bases. There are 12 residues in the CDR3. The chain's CDR3 is CAWSVHFTEQYF. CDR3 bases: TGTGCCTGGAGTGTTCACTTTACCGAGCAGTACTTC.

The chain carries TRBV6-5 and TRBJ2-2; TRBD1 agrees at 7 bases. The CDR3 runs to 11 residues. From germline, CDR1 is MNHEY and CDR2 SVGAGI. CDR3 protein: CAGGSTGELFF. The CDR3 DNA reads as TGTGCAGGGGGCAGCACCGGGGAGCTGTTTTTT.

The chain recombines TRBV6-6 with TRBJ2-1; TRBD2 matches at 8 bases. The germline CDR1 and CDR2 sequences are MNHNY and SVGAGI (reference sequence). V shed 7 bases, J shed 0 bases, and the junction held 5 bases outside the gene matches. The CDR3 has 15 amino acids. The CDR3 here is CASMIAGSSYNEQFF. CDR3 bases: TGTGCCAGCATGATAGCGGGGAGCTCCTACAATGAGCAGTTCTTC.

This clone was seen a single time. The CDR3 reads CAIRSTDTQYF. CDR3 DNA sequence: TGTGCCATCAGAAGCACAGATACGCAGTATTTT. The chain combines TRBV10-3 with TRBJ2-3; D gene ambiguous. Trimming removed 6 bases from V and 0 bases from J, with 1 base in between. The CDR3 extends over 11 amino acids. Looked up from germline, CDR1 is ENHRY and CDR2 is SYGVKD.

The CDR3 sequence: CASSPMSGANTEAFF. CDR3 nucleotide sequence: TGTGCCAGCAGCCCCATGTCTGGGGCTAACACTGAAGCTTTCTTT. The J gene is TRBJ1-1, the V gene TRBV5-5, with D tentatively TRBD1 (5 bases). CDR3 length: 15 amino acids. Germline CDR1 and CDR2: SGHKS and YYEKEE (reference sequence). The V and J ends lost 4 bases and 2 bases respectively, with 15 bases between them.

The chain employs TRBV2 and TRBJ1-2; the D is unclear. V lost 6 bases and J 4 bases, leaving 15 bases between the germline ends. Germline assignment: CDR1 SNHLY and CDR2 FYNNEI. The CDR3 length is 14 residues. CDR3 in amino acids: CASSAGGAGYGYTF. For the CDR3, the DNA is TGTGCCAGCAGCGCCGGCGGCGCGGGCTATGGCTACACCTTC.

This chain connects TRBV24-1 to TRBJ2-1, with no clear D. The V gene lost 1 base and the J gene lost 7 bases, with 13 bases spanning the gap. The CDR3 length is 15 residues. Germline V gives CDR1 KGHDR, CDR2 SFDVKD. Written as DNA, the CDR3 is TGTGCCACCAGTGATTTATCCCCGGCAGGTAATGAGCAGTTCTTC. It is translated as CATSDLSPAGNEQFF.

This chain connects TRBV9 to TRBJ2-7, with 7 bases lining up with TRBD1. Unmatched junction bases numbered 5, after V lost 0 bases and J lost 5 bases. Germline-derived CDR1 and CDR2 are SGDLS and YYNGEE. The CDR3 extends over 14 amino acids. CDR3: CASSVDGRGNEQYF. The CDR3, as DNA: TGTGCCAGCAGCGTAGATGGCAGGGGGAACGAGCAGTACTTC. The full variable domain, completed using reference TRBV9 and TRBJ2-7, is DSGVTQTPKHLITATGQRVTLRCSPRSGDLSVYWYQQSLDQGLQFLIQYYNGEERAKGNILERFSAQQFPDLHSELNLSSLELGDSALYFCASSVDGRGNEQYFGPGTRLTVT.

V and J are TRBV7-3 and TRBJ2-7, with 7 nucleotides matching TRBD1. The germline V gene encodes CDR1 SGHTA and CDR2 FQGTGA. With 1 base clipped from V and 6 bases from J, the junction kept 12 bases outside the gene matches. CDR3 length: 16 amino acids. CDR3 bases: TGTGCCAGCAGCTTAATGACAGGGTCTAGGGCTGCCGAGCAGTACTTC. This sequence encodes CASSLMTGSRAAEQYF.

The gene calls are TRBV25-1 and TRBJ2-7; D perhaps matches TRBD1 (5 bases). V lost 4 bases to trimming and J lost 4 bases, with 11 bases between them. The CDR3 length is 13 residues. The germline gives CDR1 MGHDK, CDR2 SYGVNS. The CDR3 is CASSGESGYEQYF. For the CDR3, the DNA is TGTGCCAGCAGTGGCGAGTCAGGGTACGAGCAGTACTTC.

V and J are TRBV9 and TRBJ2-3, with TRBD2 matching over 8 bases. Trimming removed 1 base from V and 1 base from J; junction bases left unmatched: 14. This CDR3 spans 19 amino acids. CDR1 SGDLS and CDR2 YYNGEE come from the germline V gene. The CDR3 sequence: CASSVKGSGRGMGTDTQYF. CDR3 in DNA: TGTGCCAGCAGCGTAAAAGGGAGCGGGAGAGGGATGGGCACAGATACGCAGTATTTT.

The chain has TRBV24-1 and TRBJ2-1; possibly TRBD1 for D (6 bases). The CDR3 loop spans 13 amino acids. V lost 5 bases and J lost 8, with 12 bases in between. From germline, CDR1 is KGHDR and CDR2 SFDVKD. The CDR3 sequence is CATSVPQGYEQFF. The CDR3 region has the DNA TGTGCCACCAGTGTCCCACAGGGATATGAGCAGTTCTTC.

This sequence joins TRBV10-3 and TRBJ1-3; 7 bases are a match to TRBD1. CDR1 ENHRY and CDR2 SYGVKD come from the germline V gene. This CDR3 is built from 15 residues. J gave up 4 bases and V 5 bases, and 8 bases lay outside the gene matches. This chain's CDR3 is CAISRGQSRGNTIYF. The CDR3 DNA follows: TGTGCCATCAGTAGGGGACAGTCAAGGGGAAACACCATATATTTT.